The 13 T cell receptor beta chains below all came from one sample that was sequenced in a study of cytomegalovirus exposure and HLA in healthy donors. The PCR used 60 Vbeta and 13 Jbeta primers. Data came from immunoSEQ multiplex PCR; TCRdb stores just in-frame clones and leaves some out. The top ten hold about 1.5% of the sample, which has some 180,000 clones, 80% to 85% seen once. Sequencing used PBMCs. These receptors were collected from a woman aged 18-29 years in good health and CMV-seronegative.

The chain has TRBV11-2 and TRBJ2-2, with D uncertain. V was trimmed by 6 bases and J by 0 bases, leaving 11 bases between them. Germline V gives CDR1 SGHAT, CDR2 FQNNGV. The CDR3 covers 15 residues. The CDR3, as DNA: TGTGCCAGCAGGACCGGGTACTCGAACACCGGGGAGCTGTTTTTT. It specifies CASRTGYSNTGELFF.

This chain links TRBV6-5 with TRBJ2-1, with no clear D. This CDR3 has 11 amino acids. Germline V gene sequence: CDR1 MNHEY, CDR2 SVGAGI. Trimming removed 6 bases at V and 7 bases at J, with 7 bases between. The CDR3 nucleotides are TGTGCCAGCAGCTACCATAATGAGCAGTTCTTC. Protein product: CASSYHNEQFF.

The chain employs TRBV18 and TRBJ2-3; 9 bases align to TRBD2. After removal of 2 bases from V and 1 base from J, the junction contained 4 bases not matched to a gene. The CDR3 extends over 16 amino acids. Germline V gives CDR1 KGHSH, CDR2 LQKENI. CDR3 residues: CASSPYASGGTDTQYF. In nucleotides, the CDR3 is TGTGCCAGCTCACCATATGCTAGCGGGGGCACAGATACGCAGTATTTT.

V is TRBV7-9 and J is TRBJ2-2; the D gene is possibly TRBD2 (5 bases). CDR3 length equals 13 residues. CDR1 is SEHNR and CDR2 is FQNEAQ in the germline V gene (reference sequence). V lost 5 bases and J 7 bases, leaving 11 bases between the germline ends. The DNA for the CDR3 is TGTGCCAGCAGCCCGACTACTATCGGGGAGCTGTTTTTT. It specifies CASSPTTIGELFF.

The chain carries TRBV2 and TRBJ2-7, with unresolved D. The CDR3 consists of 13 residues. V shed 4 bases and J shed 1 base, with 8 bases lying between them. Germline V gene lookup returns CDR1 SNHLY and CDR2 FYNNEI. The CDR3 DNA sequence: TGTGCCAGCAGTGGAGTCGGTTCCTACGAGCAGTACTTC. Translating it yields CASSGVGSYEQYF. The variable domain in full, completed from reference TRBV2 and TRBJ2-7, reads EPEVTQTPSHQVTQMGQEVILRCVPISNHLYFYWYRQILGQKVEFLVSFYNNEISEKSEIFDDQFSVERPDGSNFTLKIRSTKLEDSAMYFCASSGVGSYEQYFGPGTRLTVT.

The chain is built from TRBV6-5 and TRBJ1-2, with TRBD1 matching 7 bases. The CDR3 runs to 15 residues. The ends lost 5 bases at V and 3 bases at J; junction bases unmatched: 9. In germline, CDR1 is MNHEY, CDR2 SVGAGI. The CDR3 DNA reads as TGTGCCAGCAGTAAGACAGGGAATTTGGACTATGGCTACACCTTC. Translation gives CASSKTGNLDYGYTF.

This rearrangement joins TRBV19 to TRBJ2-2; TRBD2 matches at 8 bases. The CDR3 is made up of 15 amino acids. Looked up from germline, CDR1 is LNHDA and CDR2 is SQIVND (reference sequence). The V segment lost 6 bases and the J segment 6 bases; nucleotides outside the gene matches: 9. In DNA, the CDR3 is TGTGCCAGTAGCAACTTTGTCGGGAGGGCCGGGGAGCTGTTTTTT. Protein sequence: CASSNFVGRAGELFF.

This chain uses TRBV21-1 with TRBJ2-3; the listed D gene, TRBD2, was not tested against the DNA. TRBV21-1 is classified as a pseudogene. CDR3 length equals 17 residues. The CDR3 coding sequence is TGTGCCAGCAGCAAAGGGGGTAGCGGGAGGGCCGGGGATACGCAGTATTTT. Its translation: CASSKGGSGRAGDTQYF.

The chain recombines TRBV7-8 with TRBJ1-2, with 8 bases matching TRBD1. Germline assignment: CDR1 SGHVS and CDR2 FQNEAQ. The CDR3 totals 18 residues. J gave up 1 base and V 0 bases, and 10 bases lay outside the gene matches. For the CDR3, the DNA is TGTGCCAGCAGCTTAGCGACCCCAAGCAGGGGGCGTAACTATGGCTACACCTTC. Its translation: CASSLATPSRGRNYGYTF. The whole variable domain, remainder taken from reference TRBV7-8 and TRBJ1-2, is GAGVSQSPRYKVAKRGQDVALRCDPISGHVSLFWYQQALGQGPEFLTYFQNEAQLDKSGLPSDRFFAERPEGSVSTLKIQRTQQEDSAVYLCASSLATPSRGRNYGYTFGSGTRLTVV.

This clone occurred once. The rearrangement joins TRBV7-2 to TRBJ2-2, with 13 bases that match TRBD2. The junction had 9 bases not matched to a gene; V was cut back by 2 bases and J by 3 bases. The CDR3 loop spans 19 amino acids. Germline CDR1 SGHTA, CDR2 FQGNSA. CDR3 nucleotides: TGTGCCAGCAGCTTATTCCCACTAGCGGGAGGGGGATACACCGGGGAGCTGTTTTTT. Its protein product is CASSLFPLAGGGYTGELFF. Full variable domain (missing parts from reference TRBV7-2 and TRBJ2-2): GAGVSQSPSNKVTEKGKDVELRCDPISGHTALYWYRQSLGQGLEFLIYFQGNSAPDKSGLPSDRFSAERTGGSVSTLTIQRTQQEDSAVYLCASSLFPLAGGGYTGELFFGEGSRLTVL.

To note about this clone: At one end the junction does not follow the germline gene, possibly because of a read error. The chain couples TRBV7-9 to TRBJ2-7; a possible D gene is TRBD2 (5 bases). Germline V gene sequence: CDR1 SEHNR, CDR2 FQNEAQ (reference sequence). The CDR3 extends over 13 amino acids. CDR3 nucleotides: TGTTCCAGCAGCTTCGGGGAGTCCTACGAGCAGTACTTC. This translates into CSSSFGESYEQYF.

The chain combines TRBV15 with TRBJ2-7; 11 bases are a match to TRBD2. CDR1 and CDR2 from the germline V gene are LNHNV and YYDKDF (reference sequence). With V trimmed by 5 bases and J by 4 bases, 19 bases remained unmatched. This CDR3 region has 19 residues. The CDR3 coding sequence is TGTGCCACCAGCGGAGGCAGACTAGCGGGAAACCTTCGGGGGTACGAGCAGTACTTC. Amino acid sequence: CATSGGRLAGNLRGYEQYF.

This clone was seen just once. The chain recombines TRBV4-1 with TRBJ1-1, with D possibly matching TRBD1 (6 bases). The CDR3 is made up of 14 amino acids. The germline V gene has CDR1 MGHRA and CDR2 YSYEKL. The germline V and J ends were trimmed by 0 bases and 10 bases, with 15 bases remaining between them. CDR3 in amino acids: CASSQDRGVLGAFF. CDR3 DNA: TGCGCCAGCAGCCAAGACAGGGGAGTTCTGGGAGCTTTCTTT.